Sequencing of this T cell receptor beta chain was carried out in a study of blood T cell repertoires in COVID-19. Study information: PBMCs, B-cell-depleted T cells, or T cells were the source of the cDNA or gDNA that made up the material.

This clone was seen a single time. Those who participated ranged in age from roughly 18 to 95 years and resided in approximately 23 US areas. Assay: immunoSEQ multiplex PCR; the TCRdb copy retains only in-frame clones and omits some. The sample has 200,000 to 250,000 clones, about 84% seen once. The CDR3 is made up of 16 amino acids. CDR1 and CDR2 (germline): SGHTA, FQGNSA. With 4 bases clipped from V and 7 bases from J, the junction kept 14 bases outside the gene matches. The rearrangement links TRBV7-2 to TRBJ2-7, with 9 nucleotides matching TRBD2. This receptor was obtained from a woman between 50 and 59 years old who had recovered from COVID-19. The sequenced material came from PBMCs or T cells enriched from blood (not recorded which). In DNA form, the CDR3 reads TGTGCCAGCAGCTCGAGTAGGACTAGCGCGGGTTGGGAGCAGTACTTC. As protein: CASSSSRTSAGWEQYF. The full variable domain, its missing parts supplied by reference TRBV7-2 and TRBJ2-7, is GAGVSQSPSNKVTEKGKDVELRCDPISGHTALYWYRQSLGQGLEFLIYFQGNSAPDKSGLPSDRFSAERTGGSVSTLTIQRTQQEDSAVYLCASSSSRTSAGWEQYFGPGTRLTVT.